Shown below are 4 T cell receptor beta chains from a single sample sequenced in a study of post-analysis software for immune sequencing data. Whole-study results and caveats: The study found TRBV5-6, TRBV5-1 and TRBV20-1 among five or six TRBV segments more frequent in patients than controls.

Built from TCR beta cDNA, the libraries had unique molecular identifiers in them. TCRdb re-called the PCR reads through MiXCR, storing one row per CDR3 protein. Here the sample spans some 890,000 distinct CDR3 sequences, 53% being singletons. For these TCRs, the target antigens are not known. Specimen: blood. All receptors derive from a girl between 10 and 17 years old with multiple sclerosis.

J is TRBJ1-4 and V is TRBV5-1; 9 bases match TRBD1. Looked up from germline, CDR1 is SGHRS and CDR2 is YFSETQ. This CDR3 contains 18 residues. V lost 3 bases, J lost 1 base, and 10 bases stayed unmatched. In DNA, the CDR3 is TGCGCCAGCAGCTCGATCGCACCGGGACAGGGAACTAATGAAAAACTGTTTTTT. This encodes CASSSIAPGQGTNEKLFF.

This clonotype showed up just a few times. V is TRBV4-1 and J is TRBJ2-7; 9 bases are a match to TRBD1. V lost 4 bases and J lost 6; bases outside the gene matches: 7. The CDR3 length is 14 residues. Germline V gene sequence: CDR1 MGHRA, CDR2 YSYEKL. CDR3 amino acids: CASSRPGQGFEQYF. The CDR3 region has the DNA TGCGCCAGCAGCCGACCGGGACAGGGATTCGAGCAGTACTTC.

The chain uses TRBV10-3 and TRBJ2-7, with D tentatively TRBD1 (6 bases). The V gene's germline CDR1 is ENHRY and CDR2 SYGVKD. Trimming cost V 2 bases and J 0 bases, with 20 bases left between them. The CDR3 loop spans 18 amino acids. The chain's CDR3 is CAISETTGQHTRSYEQYF. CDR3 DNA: TGTGCCATCAGTGAGACCACCGGACAGCATACTCGCTCCTACGAGCAGTACTTC.

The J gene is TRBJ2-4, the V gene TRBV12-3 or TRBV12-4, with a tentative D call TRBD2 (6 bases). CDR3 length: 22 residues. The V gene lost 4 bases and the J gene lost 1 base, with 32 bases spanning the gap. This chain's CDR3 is CASSSSTGQPGLPLMAKNIQYF. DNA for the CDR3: TGTGCCAGCAGTTCCTCTACCGGCCAACCGGGACTTCCTCTCATGGCCAAAAACATTCAGTACTTC.